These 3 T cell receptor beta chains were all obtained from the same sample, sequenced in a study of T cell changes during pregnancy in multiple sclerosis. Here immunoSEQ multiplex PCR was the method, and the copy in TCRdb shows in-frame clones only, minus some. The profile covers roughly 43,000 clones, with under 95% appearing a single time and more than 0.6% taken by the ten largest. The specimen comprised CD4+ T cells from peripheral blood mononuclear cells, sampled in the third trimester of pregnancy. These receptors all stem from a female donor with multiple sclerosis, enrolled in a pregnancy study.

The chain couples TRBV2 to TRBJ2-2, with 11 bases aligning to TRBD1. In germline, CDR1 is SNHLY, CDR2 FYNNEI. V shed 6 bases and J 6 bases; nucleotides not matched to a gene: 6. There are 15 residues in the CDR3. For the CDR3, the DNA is TGTGCCAGCAGGGGACAGGGGGTAGTAGCCGGGGAGCTGTTTTTT. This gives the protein CASRGQGVVAGELFF.

The CDR3 DNA reads TGCGCCAGCAGCTTAGGGGGACAGGGATCAGATACGCAGTATTTT. It codes for CASSLGGQGSDTQYF. The V call is TRBV5-1, the J call TRBJ2-3, with TRBD1 identical over 9 bases. Trimming removed 2 bases from V and 4 bases from J; junction bases left unmatched: 5. The CDR3 has 15 residues. The germline V gene encodes CDR1 SGHRS and CDR2 YFSETQ.

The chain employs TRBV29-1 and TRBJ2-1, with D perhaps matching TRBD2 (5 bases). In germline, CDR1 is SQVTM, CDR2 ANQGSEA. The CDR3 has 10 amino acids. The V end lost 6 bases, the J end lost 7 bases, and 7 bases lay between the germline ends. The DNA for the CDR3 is TGCAGCGTCTGGGAGAATGAGCAGTTCTTC. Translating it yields CSVWENEQFF.